The rows below give T cell receptor beta chains drawn from one sample of a study of blood T cell repertoires in COVID-19. TCRdb's table, derived via immunoSEQ multiplex PCR, lists solely in-frame clones and lacks some. This sample has 130,000 or so clones, with almost 90% found just once. What was sequenced was peripheral blood. The receptors shown here come from a woman in her fifties or sixties with acute or convalescent COVID-19. Each CDR3 is given with its conserved first and last residue. The D gene is left open where the match is weak.

TRBJ2-3,TRBV7-2,.,TGTGCCAGCAGCTTAGGCTATCCTAGCACAGATACGCAGTATTTT,CASSLGYPSTDTQYF
TRBJ1-1,TRBV5-6,.,TGTGCCAGCAGCTGGGGGGTGATGAACACTGAAGCTTTCTTT,CASSWGVMNTEAFF
TRBJ1-1,TRBV24-1,TRBD1,TGTGCCACCAGCCCCGGACAGGGTGTAACTGAAGCTTTCTTT,CATSPGQGVTEAFF
TRBJ1-2,TRBV18,.,TGTGCCAGCTCACCCGGATTGGAGGGAGGCTACACCTTC,CASSPGLEGGYTF
TRBJ1-1,TRBV9,TRBD1,TGTGCCAGCAGCTTAGGACAGGGTGCTAAGGGCACTGAAGCTTTCTTT,CASSLGQGAKGTEAFF
TRBJ2-7,TRBV10-3,.,TGTGCCATCAGCCCACTGAGTTCCTACGAGCAGTACTTC,CAISPLSSYEQYF
TRBJ1-1,TRBV19,.,TGTGCCAGTAGTCCCCCATCGACACTGAACACTGAAGCTTTCTTT,CASSPPSTLNTEAFF
TRBJ2-6,TRBV11-2,.,TGTGCCAGCAGCTTAGCGCGCTCTACTGGGGCCAACGTCCTGACTTTC,CASSLARSTGANVLTF
TRBJ1-4,TRBV21-1,.,TGTGCCAGCAGCAAAACAGGTAGGGGAATACTGTTTTTT,CASSKTGRGILFF
TRBJ1-3,TRBV25-1,TRBD1,TGTGCCAGCAGTGAATTGGGGACAGCTGGAAACACCATATATTTT,CASSELGTAGNTIYF
TRBJ2-3,TRBV5-1,.,TGCGCCAGCAGTATGGCGGACACAAACACAGATACGCAGTATTTT,CASSMADTNTDTQYF
TRBJ2-1,TRBV24-1,TRBD1,TGTGCCACCAGTGATCCCGGGACAGGGGTCAATGAGCAGTTCTTC,CATSDPGTGVNEQFF
TRBJ2-1,TRBV11-2,.,TGTGCCAGCAGCTTCATCTACAATGAGCAGTTCTTC,CASSFIYNEQFF
TRBJ1-4,TRBV14,.,TGTGCCAGCAGCCAAGATCGGGATAATGAAAAACTGTTTTTT,CASSQDRDNEKLFF
TRBJ2-5,TRBV6-5,.,TGTGCCAGCAGTTACGAACGGGGTCGGTACCAAGAGACCCAGTACTTC,CASSYERGRYQETQYF